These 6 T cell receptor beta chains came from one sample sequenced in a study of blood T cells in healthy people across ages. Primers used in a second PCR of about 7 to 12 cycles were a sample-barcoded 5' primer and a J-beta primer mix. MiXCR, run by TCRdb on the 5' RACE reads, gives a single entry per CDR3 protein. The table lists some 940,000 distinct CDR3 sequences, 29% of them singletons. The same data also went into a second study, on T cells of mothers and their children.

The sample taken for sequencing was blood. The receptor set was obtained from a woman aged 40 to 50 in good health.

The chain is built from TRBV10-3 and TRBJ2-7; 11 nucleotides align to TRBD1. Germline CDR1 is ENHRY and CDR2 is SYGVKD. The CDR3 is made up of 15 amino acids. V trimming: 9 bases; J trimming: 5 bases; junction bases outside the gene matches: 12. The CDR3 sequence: CAISGTGGEMDEQYF. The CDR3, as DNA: TGTGCCATTTCCGGGACAGGGGGAGAAATGGACGAGCAGTACTTC.

CDR3 protein: CASITTALGSGANVLTF. The CDR3 DNA sequence: TGTGCCAGCATCACGACAGCTCTGGGCTCTGGGGCCAACGTCCTGACTTTC. The chain couples TRBV28 to TRBJ2-6, with TRBD1 as a possible D gene (5 bases). Germline CDR1 and CDR2: MDHEN and SYDVKM. The CDR3 loop spans 17 amino acids. V was trimmed by 7 bases and J by 0 bases, leaving 16 bases between them.

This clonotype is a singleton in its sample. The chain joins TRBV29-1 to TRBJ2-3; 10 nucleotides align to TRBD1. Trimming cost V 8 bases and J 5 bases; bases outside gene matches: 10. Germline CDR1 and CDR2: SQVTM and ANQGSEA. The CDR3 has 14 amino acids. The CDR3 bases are TGCAGCATTTCCGGAGGACAGGGGGGAGATACGCAGTATTTT. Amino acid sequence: CSISGGQGGDTQYF.

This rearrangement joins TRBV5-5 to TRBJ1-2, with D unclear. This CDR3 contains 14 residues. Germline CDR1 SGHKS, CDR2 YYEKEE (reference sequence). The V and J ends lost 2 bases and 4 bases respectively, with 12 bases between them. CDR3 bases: TGTGCCAGCAGCTTAGGGCAGACCGGCTATGGCTACACCTTC. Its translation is CASSLGQTGYGYTF. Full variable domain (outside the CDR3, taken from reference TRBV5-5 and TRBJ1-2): DAGVTQSPTHLIKTRGQQVTLRCSPISGHKSVSWYQQVLGQGPQFIFQYYEKEERGRGNFPDRFSARQFPNYSSELNVNALLLGDSALYLCASSLGQTGYGYTFGSGTRLTVV.

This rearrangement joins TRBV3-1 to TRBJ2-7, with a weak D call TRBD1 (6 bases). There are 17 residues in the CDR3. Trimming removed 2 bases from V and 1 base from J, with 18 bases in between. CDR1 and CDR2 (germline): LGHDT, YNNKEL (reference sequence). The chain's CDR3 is CASSQIYSRTDSYEQYF. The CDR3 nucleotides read TGTGCCAGCAGCCAAATTTATTCGAGGACAGATTCCTACGAGCAGTACTTC.

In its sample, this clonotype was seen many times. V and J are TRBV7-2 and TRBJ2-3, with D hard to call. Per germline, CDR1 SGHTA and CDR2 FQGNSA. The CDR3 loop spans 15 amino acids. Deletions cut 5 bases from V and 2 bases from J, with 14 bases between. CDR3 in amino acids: CASSPDRSYTDTQYF. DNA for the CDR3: TGTGCCAGCAGCCCGGATCGGAGTTACACAGATACGCAGTATTTT.